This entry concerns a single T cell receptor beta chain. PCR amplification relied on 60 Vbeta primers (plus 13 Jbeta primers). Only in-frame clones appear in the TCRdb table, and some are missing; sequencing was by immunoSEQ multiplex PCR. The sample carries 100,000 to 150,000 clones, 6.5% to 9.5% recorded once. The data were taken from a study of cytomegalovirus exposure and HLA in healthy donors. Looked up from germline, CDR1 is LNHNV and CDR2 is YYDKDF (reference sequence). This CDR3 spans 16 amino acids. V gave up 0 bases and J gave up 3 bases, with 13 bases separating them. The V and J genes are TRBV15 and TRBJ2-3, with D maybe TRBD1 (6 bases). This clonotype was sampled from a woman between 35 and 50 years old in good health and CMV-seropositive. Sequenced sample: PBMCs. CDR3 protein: CATSRDLYRATDTQYF. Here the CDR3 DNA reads TGTGCCACCAGCAGAGATCTGTACAGGGCAACAGATACGCAGTATTTT.